Only a few counts were recorded for the clone carrying this T cell receptor (beta chain). Next came a second PCR, run for roughly 6 to 11 cycles, which used a sample-barcoded 5' primer along with a J-beta primer mix. Sequencing recovered at least 2.5 million CDR3-containing paired-end reads from each sample. TCRdb called the 5' RACE reads again in MiXCR, with one record for every CDR3 protein. Of roughly 2 million distinct CDR3 sequences in the sample, around half were seen once. Germline V CDR1 and CDR2: MNHEY, SMNVEV (reference sequence). V gave up 6 bases and J gave up 4 bases, with 18 bases separating them. This CDR3 contains 15 residues. This sample was taken from a study of blood T cells in healthy people across ages.

The TCR sequence derives from a woman in her thirties or forties in good health. The chain uses TRBV27 and TRBJ1-2; D is unresolved. Sample: blood. The CDR3 protein is CASRLARQSFYGYTF. The CDR3 region has the DNA TGTGCCAGCAGATTAGCTCGGCAGTCATTCTATGGCTACACCTTC.